The 9 T cell receptor beta chains presented below share a single source sample, sequenced in a study of cytotoxic CD8 clonotypes in ibrutinib-treated CLL. TCRdb's table, derived via immunoSEQ multiplex PCR, lists solely in-frame clones and lacks some. This table holds about 25,000 clones, 70% to 90% found once. The material sequenced was PBMCs, taken after 24 months of ibrutinib treatment. These receptors all stem from a human donor with chronic lymphocytic leukemia.

This sequence joins TRBV12-5 and TRBJ2-7; 8 nucleotides align to TRBD1. The CDR3 runs 16 residues. CDR1 is LGHNT, CDR2 FRNRAP, per germline. V dropped 0 bases and J dropped 5; count of bases not matched to a gene: 9. Here the CDR3 DNA reads TGTGCTAGTGGTTTGGTGGTACGGACAGGGATCGACGAGCAGTACTTC. It encodes CASGLVVRTGIDEQYF.

CDR3: CASSSLRQGTSYNEQFF. The CDR3 DNA sequence: TGCGCCAGCAGCTCGTTACGACAGGGAACATCCTACAATGAGCAGTTCTTC. The chain combines TRBV5-1 with TRBJ2-1; 7 nucleotides match TRBD1. The CDR3 loop spans 17 amino acids. The V gene end was trimmed by 3 bases and the J gene end by 1 base; junction bases not matched to a gene: 10. Germline CDR1 is SGHRS and CDR2 is YFSETQ.

This clone was detected only a few times. The DNA of the CDR3 is TGTGCCAGCAGCTTTCAGGGGACCGGGGAGCTGTTTTTT. Its translation: CASSFQGTGELFF. J is TRBJ2-2 and V is TRBV11-2; a possible D gene is TRBD1 (6 bases). This CDR3 region has 13 residues. Trimming took 3 bases from V and 5 from J, leaving 7 bases between them. Germline V lookup: CDR1 SGHAT, CDR2 FQNNGV.

The V gene is TRBV19, the J gene TRBJ1-1; 9 nucleotides line up with TRBD1. There are 13 residues in the CDR3. Germline CDR1 is LNHDA and CDR2 is SQIVND (reference sequence). With 6 bases clipped from V and 6 bases from J, the junction kept 5 bases outside the gene matches. The CDR3 bases are TGTGCCAGTAGACGACAGGGGGAGGCTGAAGCTTTCTTT. It specifies CASRRQGEAEAFF.

V gene TRBV30 combines with J gene TRBJ1-2, with D unclear. CDR3 size: 13 residues. V was shortened by 2 bases and J by 7 bases, with 14 bases between the two germline ends. CDR1 and CDR2 (germline): GTSNPN, SVGIG (reference sequence). CDR3 coding DNA: TGTGCCTGGAGTTCCCGGGCCCGAGGTGGCTACACCTTC. It is translated as CAWSSRARGGYTF.

J is TRBJ1-3 and V is TRBV5-6; D not certain. The V end lost 4 bases, the J end lost 0 bases, and 14 bases lay between the germline ends. The CDR3 is 16 residues long. Germline CDR1 and CDR2: SGHDT and YYEEEE. The CDR3 spells CASSNELRISGNTIYF. DNA of the CDR3: TGTGCCAGCAGCAACGAACTAAGAATCTCTGGAAACACCATATATTTT.

The chain couples TRBV18 to TRBJ2-5; maybe TRBD2 (6 bases). CDR3 length: 14 amino acids. Germline V gene data show CDR1 as KGHSH and CDR2 as LQKENI. V was cut by 4 bases and J by 5 bases, with 14 bases left in between. The CDR3 loop reads CASSRAEGVETQYF. The CDR3 DNA follows: TGTGCCAGCTCACGGGCGGAGGGCGTGGAGACCCAGTACTTC.

J is TRBJ2-3 and V is TRBV5-4; 8 bases line up with TRBD2. Germline loops: CDR1 SGHNT, CDR2 YYREEE (reference sequence). This CDR3 is 19 amino acids long. V lost 0 bases, J lost 0 bases, and 12 bases stayed unmatched. The CDR3 DNA reads TGTGCCAGCAGCTTGGGGTGGCAGCGGGGGAAACCAAGCACAGATACGCAGTATTTT. Protein: CASSLGWQRGKPSTDTQYF.

This chain connects TRBV19 to TRBJ2-5; no reliable D call. The CDR3 is made up of 13 amino acids. CDR1 LNHDA and CDR2 SQIVND come from the germline V gene (reference sequence). The germline V and J ends were trimmed by 3 bases and 5 bases, with 10 bases remaining between them. CDR3 in amino acids: CASSMVAVETQYF. CDR3 DNA sequence: TGTGCCAGTAGTATGGTGGCGGTGGAGACCCAGTACTTC.